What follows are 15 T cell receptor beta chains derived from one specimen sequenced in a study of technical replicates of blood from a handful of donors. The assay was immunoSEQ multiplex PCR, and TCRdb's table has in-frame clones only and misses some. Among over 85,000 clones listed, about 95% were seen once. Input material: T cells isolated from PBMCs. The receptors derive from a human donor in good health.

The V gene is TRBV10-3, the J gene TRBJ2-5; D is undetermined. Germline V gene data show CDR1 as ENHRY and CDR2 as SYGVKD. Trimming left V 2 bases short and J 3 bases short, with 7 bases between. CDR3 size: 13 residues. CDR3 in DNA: TGTGCCATCAGTGAGGGAACAGAAGAGACCCAGTACTTC. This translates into CAISEGTEETQYF.

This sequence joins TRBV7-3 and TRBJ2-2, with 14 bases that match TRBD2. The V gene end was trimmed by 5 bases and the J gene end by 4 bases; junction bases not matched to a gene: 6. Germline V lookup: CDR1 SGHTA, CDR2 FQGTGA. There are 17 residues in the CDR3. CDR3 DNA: TGTGCCAGCAGCAAGGGACTAGCGGGAGTTTCCACCGGGGAGCTGTTTTTT. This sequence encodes CASSKGLAGVSTGELFF. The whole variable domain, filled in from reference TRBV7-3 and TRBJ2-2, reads GAGVSQTPSNKVTEKGKYVELRCDPISGHTALYWYRQSLGQGPEFLIYFQGTGAADDSGLPNDRFFAVRPEGSVSTLKIQRTERGDSAVYLCASSKGLAGVSTGELFFGEGSRLTVL.

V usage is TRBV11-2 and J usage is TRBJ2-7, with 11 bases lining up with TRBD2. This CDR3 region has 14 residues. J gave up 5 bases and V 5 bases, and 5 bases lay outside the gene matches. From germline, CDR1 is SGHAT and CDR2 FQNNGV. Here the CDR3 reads CASSLLAGANEQYF. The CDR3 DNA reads TGTGCCAGCAGCCTACTAGCGGGAGCGAACGAGCAGTACTTC.

The CDR3 protein is CASRFSVGADTQYF. In DNA, the CDR3 is TGTGCCAGCCGGTTTAGCGTAGGAGCAGATACGCAGTATTTT. The V gene is TRBV2, the J gene TRBJ2-3; perhaps TRBD2 as D (5 bases). Looked up from germline, CDR1 is SNHLY and CDR2 is FYNNEI. This CDR3 has 14 amino acids. Trimming removed 8 bases from V and 4 bases from J, with 16 bases in between.

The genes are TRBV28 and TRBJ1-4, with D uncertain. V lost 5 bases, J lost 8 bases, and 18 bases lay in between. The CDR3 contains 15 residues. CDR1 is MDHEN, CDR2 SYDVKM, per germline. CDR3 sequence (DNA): TGTGCCAGCAGTCCCTCCTTGGAGGTAGGGGAAAAACTGTTTTTT. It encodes CASSPSLEVGEKLFF.

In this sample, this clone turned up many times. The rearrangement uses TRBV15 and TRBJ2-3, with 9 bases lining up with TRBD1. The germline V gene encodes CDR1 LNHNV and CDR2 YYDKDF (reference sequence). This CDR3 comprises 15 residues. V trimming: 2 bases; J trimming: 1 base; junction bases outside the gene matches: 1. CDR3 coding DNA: TGTGCCACCAGCAGAAGGACAGGGGGCACAGATACGCAGTATTTT. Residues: CATSRRTGGTDTQYF.

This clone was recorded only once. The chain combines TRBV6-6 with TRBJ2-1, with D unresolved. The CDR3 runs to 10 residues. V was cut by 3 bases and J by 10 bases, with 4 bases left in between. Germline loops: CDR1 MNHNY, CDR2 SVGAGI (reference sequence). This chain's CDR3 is CASSYEEQFF. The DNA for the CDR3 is TGTGCCAGCAGTTATGAGGAGCAGTTCTTC.

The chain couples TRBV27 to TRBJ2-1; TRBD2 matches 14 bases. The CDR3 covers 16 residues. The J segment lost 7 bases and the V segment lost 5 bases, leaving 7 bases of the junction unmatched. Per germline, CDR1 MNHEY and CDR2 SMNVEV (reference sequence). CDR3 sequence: CASSPGTSGSRNEQFF. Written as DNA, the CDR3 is TGTGCCAGCAGTCCCGGGACTAGCGGGAGTAGGAATGAGCAGTTCTTC.

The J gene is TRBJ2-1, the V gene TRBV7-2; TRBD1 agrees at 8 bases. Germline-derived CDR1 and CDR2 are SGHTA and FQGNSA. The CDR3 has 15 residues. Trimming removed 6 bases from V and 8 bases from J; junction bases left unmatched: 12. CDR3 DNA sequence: TGTGCCAGCAGTCCTCGGCAGGGGGCGGGCCATGAGCAGTTCTTC. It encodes CASSPRQGAGHEQFF. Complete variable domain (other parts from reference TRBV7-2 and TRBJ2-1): GAGVSQSPSNKVTEKGKDVELRCDPISGHTALYWYRQSLGQGLEFLIYFQGNSAPDKSGLPSDRFSAERTGGSVSTLTIQRTQQEDSAVYLCASSPRQGAGHEQFFGPGTRLTVL.

The CDR3 loop is CASSEGLSQETQYF. The CDR3 DNA is TGTGCCAGCAGTGAAGGACTGAGCCAAGAGACCCAGTACTTC. The rearrangement joins TRBV6-1 to TRBJ2-5, with D hard to call. Germline V gene data show CDR1 as MNHNS and CDR2 as SASEGT. CDR3 length equals 14 residues. Trimming took off 1 base at V and 1 base at J, with 7 bases between the two ends.

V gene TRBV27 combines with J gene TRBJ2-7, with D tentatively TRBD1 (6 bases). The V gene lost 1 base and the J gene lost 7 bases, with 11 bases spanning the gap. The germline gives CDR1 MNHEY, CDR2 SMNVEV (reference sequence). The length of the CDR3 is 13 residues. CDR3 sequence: CASSLLDRSEQYF. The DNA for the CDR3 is TGTGCCAGCAGTTTATTGGACAGATCTGAGCAGTACTTC.

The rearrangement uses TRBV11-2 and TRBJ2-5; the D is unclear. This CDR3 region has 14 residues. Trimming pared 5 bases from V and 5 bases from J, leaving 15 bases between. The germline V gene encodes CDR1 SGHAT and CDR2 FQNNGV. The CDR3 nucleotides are TGTGCCAGCAGCCCTAGTGGCGCTTGGGAGACCCAGTACTTC. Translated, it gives CASSPSGAWETQYF. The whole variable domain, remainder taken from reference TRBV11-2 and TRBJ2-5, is EAGVAQSPRYKIIEKRQSVAFWCNPISGHATLYWYQQILGQGPKLLIQFQNNGVVDDSQLPKDRFSAERLKGVDSTLKIQPAKLEDSAVYLCASSPSGAWETQYFGPGTRLLVL.

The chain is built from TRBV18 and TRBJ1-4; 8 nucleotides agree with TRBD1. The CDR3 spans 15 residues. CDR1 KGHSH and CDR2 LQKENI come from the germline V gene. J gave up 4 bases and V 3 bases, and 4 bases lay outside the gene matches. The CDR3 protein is CASSPDRAGNEKLFF. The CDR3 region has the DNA TGTGCCAGCTCACCGGACAGGGCGGGTAATGAAAAACTGTTTTTT.

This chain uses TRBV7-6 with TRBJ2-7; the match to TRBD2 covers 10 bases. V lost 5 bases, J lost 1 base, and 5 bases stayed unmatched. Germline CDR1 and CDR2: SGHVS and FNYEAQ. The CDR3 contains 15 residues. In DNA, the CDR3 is TGTGCCAGCAGCCCGAGCGGGAGGGGATCCTACGAGCAGTACTTC. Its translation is CASSPSGRGSYEQYF.

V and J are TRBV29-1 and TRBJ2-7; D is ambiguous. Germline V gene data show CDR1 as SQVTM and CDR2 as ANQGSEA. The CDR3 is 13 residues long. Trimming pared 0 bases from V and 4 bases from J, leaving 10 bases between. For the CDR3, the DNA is TGCAGCGTTGAAGATCGCCAGAAATACGAGCAGTACTTC. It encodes CSVEDRQKYEQYF.